This passage covers 28 T cell receptor beta chains from one sample sequenced in a study of blood T cell repertoires in COVID-19. Libraries were prepared by immunoSEQ multiplex PCR; TCRdb keeps only in-frame clonotypes and omits some of them. Of roughly 400,000 clones listed, roughly 90% are singletons. The sequenced material came from PBMCs or T cells enriched from blood (not recorded which). The receptors here all came from a woman aged 18-30 years who had been exposed to COVID-19.

This chain links TRBV7-2 with TRBJ2-7; TRBD2 matches 10 bases. Germline CDR1 and CDR2: SGHTA and FQGNSA. The CDR3 consists of 15 residues. V gave up 2 bases and J gave up 0 bases; unmatched junction bases: 1. CDR3 sequence reads: CASSLTSGASYEQYF. The CDR3 DNA reads as TGTGCCAGCAGCTTAACTAGCGGGGCCTCCTACGAGCAGTACTTC.

The chain has TRBV7-2 and TRBJ2-1; 9 bases map to TRBD2. From germline, CDR1 is SGHTA and CDR2 FQGNSA. CDR3 size: 17 residues. The ends lost 6 bases at V and 9 bases at J; junction bases unmatched: 18. The CDR3 here is CASSLRSLAGGPTEQFF. As DNA, the CDR3 is TGTGCCAGCAGTTTGAGGTCCCTCGCGGGAGGGCCTACTGAGCAGTTCTTC.

This clone was seen a handful of times. The gene calls are TRBV6-1 and TRBJ1-1; 7 bases match TRBD1. Trimming at V came to 2 bases and at J to 2 bases, leaving 2 bases not matched to a gene. The CDR3 runs to 14 residues. Germline V gives CDR1 MNHNS, CDR2 SASEGT. This CDR3 is CASSENRGNTEAFF. CDR3 bases: TGTGCCAGCAGTGAAAACAGGGGAAACACTGAAGCTTTCTTT.

This clone was recorded once. V is TRBV19 and J is TRBJ1-4; the D gene is possibly TRBD1 (5 bases). Germline loops: CDR1 LNHDA, CDR2 SQIVND (reference sequence). V was shortened by 6 bases and J by 7 bases, with 21 bases between the two germline ends. The length of the CDR3 is 16 residues. Here the CDR3 DNA reads TGTGCCAGTAGCCCAGGGCCGGGCAGGGCTGGTGAAAAACTGTTTTTT. Translation: CASSPGPGRAGEKLFF.

The chain links TRBV6-4 to TRBJ1-2; D is uncertain. V was cut by 0 bases and J by 3 bases, with 8 bases left in between. Per the germline V gene, CDR1 is MRHNA and CDR2 is SNTAGT. This CDR3 is 14 amino acids long. In nucleotides, the CDR3 is TGTGCCAGCAGTGACTCGTTGGGAGACTATGGCTACACCTTC. This gives the protein CASSDSLGDYGYTF.

The chain is built from TRBV7-2 and TRBJ2-2, with D maybe TRBD2 (7 bases). Germline CDR1 reads SGHTA; CDR2 reads FQGNSA. Trimming removed 4 bases from V and 5 bases from J, with 20 bases in between. CDR3 length: 17 residues. The CDR3 here is CASSWRAGDRGTGELFF. CDR3 nucleotides: TGTGCCAGCAGCTGGAGGGCGGGAGATAGGGGGACCGGGGAGCTGTTTTTT.

V usage is TRBV7-8 and J usage is TRBJ1-5; no reliable D call. Germline V CDR1 and CDR2: SGHVS, FQNEAQ. The CDR3 runs 16 residues. The germline V and J ends were trimmed by 1 base and 0 bases, with 10 bases remaining between them. The CDR3 DNA reads TGTGCCAGCAGCTTAGGTGGTCAGGATAGCAATCAGCCCCAGCATTTT. The encoded protein is CASSLGGQDSNQPQHF.

The rearrangement joins TRBV12-3 or TRBV12-4 to TRBJ1-2, with a tentative D call TRBD1 (6 bases). The V and J ends lost 5 bases and 7 bases respectively, with 8 bases between them. The CDR3 is made up of 11 amino acids. The chain's CDR3 is CASSLQGGYTF. DNA of the CDR3: TGTGCCAGCAGTCTACAGGGTGGCTACACCTTC.

The rearrangement joins TRBV12-3 or TRBV12-4 to TRBJ1-1; D is unresolved. The V and J ends lost 6 bases and 4 bases respectively, with 6 bases between them. This CDR3 comprises 11 residues. This CDR3 reads CASRGVTEAFF. DNA for the CDR3: TGTGCCAGCAGGGGCGTCACTGAAGCTTTCTTT.

V usage is TRBV7-9 and J usage is TRBJ2-7; TRBD1 aligns across 8 bases. V dropped 4 bases and J dropped 5; count of bases not matched to a gene: 7. There are 14 residues in the CDR3. Looked up from germline, CDR1 is SEHNR and CDR2 is FQNEAQ (reference sequence). The CDR3 nucleotides read TGTGCCAGCAGCTCGGACAGGGAGTTCGACGAGCAGTACTTC. It is translated as CASSSDREFDEQYF.

The chain joins TRBV5-1 to TRBJ2-7, with a possible D match to TRBD2 (6 bases). The CDR3 runs to 14 residues. CDR1 and CDR2 from the germline V gene are SGHRS and YFSETQ. Trimming removed 1 base from V and 2 bases from J, with 10 bases in between. CDR3 sequence (DNA): TGCGCCAGCAGCTTGATCGCGGGGACCTACGAGCAGTACTTC. This codes for CASSLIAGTYEQYF.

This clone was observed a single time. The chain combines TRBV18 with TRBJ2-7; no reliable D call. Trimming pared 6 bases from V and 3 bases from J, leaving 9 bases between. The germline V gene encodes CDR1 KGHSH and CDR2 LQKENI. CDR3 length: 12 amino acids. DNA for the CDR3: TGTGCCAGCTCCCCGGGTCGCTACGAGCAGTACTTC. It translates to CASSPGRYEQYF.

This chain connects TRBV7-8 to TRBJ1-2; D remains ambiguous. The V gene's germline CDR1 is SGHVS and CDR2 FQNEAQ. Trimming took off 2 bases at V and 6 bases at J, with 7 bases between the two ends. The CDR3 covers 12 residues. This CDR3 reads CASSLSRNGYTF. The CDR3 DNA reads as TGTGCCAGCAGCTTATCGCGGAATGGCTACACCTTC.

The V and J genes are TRBV28 and TRBJ1-1; 8 positions agree with TRBD1. In germline, CDR1 is MDHEN, CDR2 SYDVKM. This CDR3 comprises 17 residues. The V gene end was trimmed by 5 bases and the J gene end by 2 bases; junction bases not matched to a gene: 13. The CDR3 reads CASSIQHQGTGNTEAFF. In DNA form, the CDR3 reads TGTGCCAGCAGTATACAGCACCAAGGGACAGGCAACACTGAAGCTTTCTTT.

The rearrangement links TRBV28 to TRBJ1-2; 7 bases are a match to TRBD1. The CDR3 totals 14 residues. Germline V lookup: CDR1 MDHEN, CDR2 SYDVKM. With V trimmed by 2 bases and J by 8 bases, 8 bases remained unmatched. CDR3 sequence: CASSLTGARQGYTF. The CDR3 nucleotides read TGTGCCAGCAGTTTAACAGGGGCCCGCCAGGGCTACACCTTC.

This clone was observed a single time. V is TRBV28 and J is TRBJ2-3; perhaps TRBD2 as D (6 bases). V lost 2 bases and J 4 bases, leaving 10 bases between the germline ends. Germline CDR1 is MDHEN and CDR2 is SYDVKM. The CDR3 extends over 14 amino acids. The CDR3 bases are TGTGCCAGCAGTTTAGGCGGGGAGTCAGATACGCAGTATTTT. Its translation is CASSLGGESDTQYF.

The chain carries TRBV30 and TRBJ2-3, with 7 bases fitting TRBD2. The length of the CDR3 is 12 residues. The V segment lost 4 bases and the J segment 5 bases; nucleotides outside the gene matches: 3. The germline gives CDR1 GTSNPN, CDR2 SVGIG (reference sequence). The DNA of the CDR3 is TGTGCCTGGAATCCGGGGGGAGATACGCAGTATTTT. Residues: CAWNPGGDTQYF. Full variable domain (rest looked up from reference TRBV30 and TRBJ2-3): SQTIHQWPATLVQPVGSPLSLECTVEGTSNPNLYWYRQAAGRGLQLLFYSVGIGQISSEVPQNLSASRPQDRQFILSSKKLLLSDSGFYLCAWNPGGDTQYFGPGTRLTVL.

The genes are TRBV28 and TRBJ2-3; 12 positions agree with TRBD2. The germline V gene has CDR1 MDHEN and CDR2 SYDVKM. Trimming cost V 8 bases and J 5 bases; bases outside gene matches: 5. This CDR3 has 14 residues. The DNA for the CDR3 is TGTGCCAGCCGACTAGCGGGAGAGGTAGATACGCAGTATTTT. This translates into CASRLAGEVDTQYF.

This clone came up once. The chain couples TRBV28 to TRBJ2-1; possible D gene TRBD1, 5 bases. Germline-derived CDR1 and CDR2 are MDHEN and SYDVKM. V was trimmed by 2 bases and J by 3 bases, leaving 8 bases between them. CDR3 size: 14 residues. CDR3 in DNA: TGTGCCAGCAGTTTACGCCAGGGCTACAATGAGCAGTTCTTC. Its translation is CASSLRQGYNEQFF.

The chain uses TRBV4-3 and TRBJ2-7; TRBD1 might be the D (6 bases). This CDR3 has 15 residues. Germline loops: CDR1 LGHNA, CDR2 YSLEER. V was cut by 1 base and J by 0 bases, with 10 bases left in between. CDR3 nucleotide sequence: TGCGCCAGCAGCCAAGCGCAGGGGAACTCCTACGAGCAGTACTTC. Translating gives CASSQAQGNSYEQYF.

The rearrangement joins TRBV5-1 to TRBJ2-7; the match to TRBD1 covers 9 bases. The CDR3 is 15 residues long. The germline V gene has CDR1 SGHRS and CDR2 YFSETQ. Trimming took 4 bases from V and 5 from J; bases not matched to a gene: 10. DNA for the CDR3: TGCGCCAGCAGCCCACAGGGGGCTTTGGTTGACGAGCAGTACTTC. It yields the protein CASSPQGALVDEQYF.

CDR3 protein: CASSDSKKEGGTDTQYF. The CDR3, as DNA: TGTGCCAGCAGTGACTCGAAAAAGGAGGGAGGGACAGATACGCAGTATTTT. V is TRBV6-4 and J is TRBJ2-3; 7 positions agree with TRBD2. The V gene end was trimmed by 0 bases and the J gene end by 3 bases; junction bases not matched to a gene: 9. This CDR3 is 17 amino acids long. Germline assignment: CDR1 MRHNA and CDR2 SNTAGT.

With regard to this clone: Different DNA sequences within this sample yield the same CDR3. The V and J genes are TRBV18 and TRBJ1-2, with D unclear. Germline-derived CDR1 and CDR2 are KGHSH and LQKENI. CDR3 length: 14 residues. Deletions cut 3 bases from V and 0 bases from J, with 8 bases between. The CDR3 DNA reads as TGTGCCAGCTCACCGACGGGAGCTAACTATGGCTACACCTTC. This codes for CASSPTGANYGYTF. Using reference TRBV18 and TRBJ1-2 for the parts outside the CDR3, the full variable domain is NAGVMQNPRHLVRRRGQEARLRCSPMKGHSHVYWYRQLPEEGLKFMVYLQKENIIDESGMPKERFSAEFPKEGPSILRIQQVVRGDSAAYFCASSPTGANYGYTFGSGTRLTVV.

The chain uses TRBV7-9 and TRBJ1-5; 8 nucleotides agree with TRBD1. The CDR3 totals 14 residues. Germline V gene sequence: CDR1 SEHNR, CDR2 FQNEAQ (reference sequence). V dropped 5 bases and J dropped 4; count of bases not matched to a gene: 4. The DNA for the CDR3 is TGTGCCAGCAGCCTCCAGGGGGCGAATCAGCCCCAGCATTTT. Protein sequence: CASSLQGANQPQHF. Supplemented by reference TRBV7-9 and TRBJ1-5, the full variable domain reads DTGVSQNPRHKITKRGQNVTFRCDPISEHNRLYWYRQTLGQGPEFLTYFQNEAQLEKSRLLSDRFSAERPKGSFSTLEIQRTEQGDSAMYLCASSLQGANQPQHFGDGTRLSIL.

This sequence joins TRBV28 and TRBJ1-2; possibly TRBD1 for D (5 bases). From germline, CDR1 is MDHEN and CDR2 SYDVKM. V was clipped by 8 bases and J by 4 bases, with 17 bases between them. This CDR3 has 14 amino acids. The CDR3 DNA sequence: TGTGCCAGCGGCGGGATGGGACTTTCCTATGGCTACACCTTC. Protein: CASGGMGLSYGYTF.

The chain has TRBV4-2 and TRBJ2-1; D is perhaps TRBD2 (6 bases). CDR1 and CDR2 (germline): LGHNA, YNFKEQ. Trimming shortened V by 0 bases and J by 4 bases, and 10 bases separated the two germline ends. This CDR3 has 15 residues. The CDR3 is CASSQDGGLYNEQFF. The CDR3 DNA reads TGTGCCAGCAGCCAAGACGGGGGTTTATACAATGAGCAGTTCTTC.

This chain links TRBV18 with TRBJ2-3, with 9 bases identical to TRBD2. The ends lost 3 bases at V and 3 bases at J; junction bases unmatched: 4. The CDR3 runs 15 residues. Per germline, CDR1 KGHSH and CDR2 LQKENI. The CDR3 here is CASSPISGSTDTQYF. In DNA, the CDR3 is TGTGCCAGCTCACCGATTAGCGGGAGTACAGATACGCAGTATTTT.

This clone was observed a few times. CDR3 in DNA: TGTGCCAGCAGTTCACTCCCGGGACAGGGGAAGGGAGGATTCGAGCAGTACTTC. This translates into CASSSLPGQGKGGFEQYF. The rearrangement joins TRBV28 to TRBJ2-7; 10 bases align to TRBD1. CDR1 is MDHEN and CDR2 is SYDVKM in the germline V gene. The V and J ends lost 4 bases and 6 bases, in that order; junction bases with no gene match: 18. This CDR3 spans 18 amino acids.